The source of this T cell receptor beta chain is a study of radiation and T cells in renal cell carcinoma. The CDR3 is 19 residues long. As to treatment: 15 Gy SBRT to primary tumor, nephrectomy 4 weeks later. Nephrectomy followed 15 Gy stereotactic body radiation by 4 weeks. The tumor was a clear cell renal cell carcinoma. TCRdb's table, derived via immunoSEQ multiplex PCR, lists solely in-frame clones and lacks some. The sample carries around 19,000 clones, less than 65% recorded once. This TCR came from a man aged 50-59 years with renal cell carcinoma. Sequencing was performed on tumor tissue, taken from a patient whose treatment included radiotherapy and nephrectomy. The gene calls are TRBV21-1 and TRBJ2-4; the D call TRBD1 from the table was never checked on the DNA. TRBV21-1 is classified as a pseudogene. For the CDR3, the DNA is TGTGCCAGCAGCAAATGGCTTGGTTGGGACAGGCGAGCCAAAAACATTCAGTACTTC. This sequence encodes CASSKWLGWDRRAKNIQYF.